The source of this T cell receptor (beta chain) is a study of CD8 T cells in ankylosing spondylitis. V shed 3 bases and J 4 bases; nucleotides not matched to a gene: 5. Germline V CDR1 and CDR2: SGHVS, FNYEAQ. This CDR3 is 16 amino acids long. Note on this clonotype: The antigen remains unidentified.

Whole-study findings and limits: The disease-linked clones had a CD8+ phenotype and low blood frequencies. Ankylosing spondylitis blood appeared to carry a characteristic TCR beta motif of roughly eight highly homologous variants. Reportedly, significant enrichment of disease-linked clones occurred in matched ankylosing spondylitis synovial fluid. Earlier reports found some motif variants in synovial fluid and blood in reactive arthritis.

TCRdb passed the 5' RACE reads through MiXCR, listing each CDR3 protein once. In the table there are about 360,000 distinct CDR3 sequences, 20% to 25% of which are singletons. The source is a male donor with ankylosing spondylitis or in good health (not recorded which). The sequenced sample consisted of blood, either unsorted or a sorted T cell fraction (not recorded which). The J gene is TRBJ2-1, the V gene TRBV7-6; 11 nucleotides align to TRBD2. Written as DNA, the CDR3 is TGTGCCAGCAGCTTTGGGGGACTAGCGGCATACAATGAGCAGTTCTTC. Translation: CASSFGGLAAYNEQFF.